The subject of this entry is one T cell receptor beta chain. Through a sample-barcoded 5' primer and a J-beta primer mix, a second PCR was run for about 6 to 11 cycles. TCRdb re-analysed the 5' RACE reads in MiXCR, keeping a single row per CDR3 protein. The data contain 1.8 million or so distinct CDR3 sequences, about two fifths of them singletons. The data originate from a study of blood T cells in healthy people across ages. V dropped 1 base and J dropped 5 bases, with 15 bases sitting between them. Germline V gene lookup returns CDR1 LGHDT and CDR2 YNNKEL (reference sequence). This CDR3 has 15 residues.

The origin of this receptor is a human donor in good health. Sequenced material: blood. The chain joins TRBV3-1 to TRBJ2-7, with D tentatively TRBD1 or TRBD2 (6 bases each). CDR3 bases: TGTGCCAGCAGCCAAGCTTTAGTGGGGGGCGACGAGCAGTACTTC. Translated: CASSQALVGGDEQYF.